This entry is about one T cell receptor beta chain. The antigen is undetermined. These data come from a study of T cell responses to AZD1222 COVID-19 vaccine. Study results and limitations: Possibly, clonal diversity was underestimated; donors were largely white British and included more females. Distributed over spike, vaccine-associated CD4 TCRs predominated at 160-218 and 743-854.

The data were produced by immunoSEQ multiplex PCR, yet TCRdb's version contains in-frame clones alone and is incomplete. The data show 150,000 or so clones, roughly 92% seen once. The CDR3 runs 17 residues. The V end lost 4 bases, the J end lost 0 bases, and 18 bases lay between the germline ends. Germline V CDR1 and CDR2: SGHKS, YYEKEE (reference sequence). Material: peripheral blood, obtained on day 0 of AZD1222 vaccination. The J gene is TRBJ2-3, the V gene TRBV5-5; the D gene is possibly TRBD2 (5 bases). This TCR came from an adult in good health. The CDR3 protein is CASSPEPLGASTDTQYF. CDR3 in DNA: TGTGCCAGCAGCCCCGAGCCGTTGGGAGCTAGCACAGATACGCAGTATTTT.